This T cell receptor (beta chain) was documented in a study of CXCR3-negative and CXCR3-positive naive CD8 T cells. The CDR3 has 15 amino acids. Germline CDR1 is SSHAT and CDR2 is FNYEAQ (reference sequence). UMI-labeled TRB cDNA libraries were prepared by 5' RACE. TCRdb reworked the 5' RACE reads into one entry per CDR3 protein, no DNA. Recorded for this sample: about 120,000 distinct CDR3 sequences. This TCR derives from a human donor in good health. Some clones in this sample may be carry-over from other donors' samples. This sequence joins TRBV7-7 and TRBJ2-7. Sequenced material: naive CXCR3- CD8+ T cells from blood. As for subset: CD45RO-CCR7+CD27+CD95- naive CD8+ T cells lacking CXCR3 (TNR3-). CDR3 sequence reads: CASSLDPGSSYEQYF.